A selection of T cell receptor beta chains follows, all from one sample in a study of blood T cells in healthy people across ages. TCRdb reprocessed the 5' RACE reads with MiXCR, giving one entry per CDR3 protein. The sample has under 2 million distinct CDR3 sequences; around 35% are singletons. The specimen sequenced was blood. These receptors all stem from a woman aged 30 to 39 in good health. Each CDR3 is given with its conserved first and last residue. Fields, in order: clone size, D gene, V gene, J gene, CDR3 protein, CDR3 DNA. A D gene is named only where the DNA matches it firmly. Clone size appears in some rows only: once, few, many, or a class for an expanded clone.

-	-	TRBV27	TRBJ2-7	CASSRQPGLNSYEQYF	TGTGCCAGCAGCCGCCAGCCGGGACTGAACTCCTACGAGCAGTACTTC
many	TRBD1	TRBV6-6	TRBJ2-7	CASSPTGNHEQYF	TGTGCCAGCAGTCCGACAGGGAACCACGAGCAGTACTTC
-	-	TRBV7-9	TRBJ2-1	CASSPGIGPIYNEQFF	TGTGCCAGCAGCCCTGGGATTGGCCCCATCTACAATGAGCAGTTCTTC
-	TRBD2	TRBV20-1	TRBJ2-5	CSARGPLPGGQETQYF	TGCAGTGCTAGAGGCCCCTTGCCGGGGGGGCAAGAGACCCAGTACTTC
few	TRBD2	TRBV5-1	TRBJ2-1	CASSPGLAGPHLEQFF	TGCGCCAGCAGCCCCGGGCTAGCGGGGCCACATCTGGAGCAGTTCTTC
-	TRBD1	TRBV7-3	TRBJ1-6	CASSSTGANSPLHF	TGTGCCAGCAGCTCGACAGGGGCGAATTCACCCCTCCACTTT
few	TRBD1	TRBV6-6	TRBJ2-7	CASRRQGITHEQYF	TGTGCCAGCAGGCGACAGGGAATTACCCACGAGCAGTACTTC
-	-	TRBV5-1	TRBJ2-7	CASSENRGGRYSYEQYF	TGCGCCAGCAGCGAAAACAGAGGGGGACGATACTCCTACGAGCAGTACTTC
few	-	TRBV25-1	TRBJ2-3	CASSTDTDTQYF	TGTGCCAGCAGTACAGACACAGATACGCAGTATTTT
-	-	TRBV20-1	TRBJ1-1	CSAGEQGTEAFF	TGCAGTGCTGGAGAACAGGGCACTGAAGCTTTCTTT
few	-	TRBV6-5	TRBJ2-1	CASSYSSFRGSAYNEQFF	TGTGCCAGCAGTTACTCGAGCTTCAGGGGATCAGCCTACAATGAGCAGTTCTTC
many	-	TRBV6-2/TRBV6-3	TRBJ2-5	CASSPGQTKETQYF	TGTGCCAGCAGCCCCGGACAGACGAAAGAGACCCAGTACTTC